This TCR beta chain is drawn from a study of T cells in localized non-small cell lung cancer. Study results and limitations: Increased T cell density in blood showed an association with longer overall survival.

As regards this clone: Antigen unknown.

TCRdb's table, derived via immunoSEQ multiplex PCR, lists solely in-frame clones and lacks some. Of nearly 25,000 clones in the sample, more than 85% were seen once. CDR3 length: 15 residues. CDR1 is GTSNPN and CDR2 is SVGIG in the germline V gene (reference sequence). V was cut by 0 bases and J by 3 bases, with 12 bases left in between. This TCR was recovered from a man aged 40 to 75 with stage III squamous cell lung carcinoma. The chain employs TRBV30 and TRBJ1-5; D gene unclear. Sequences were derived from peripheral blood, sampled before any cancer treatment. The CDR3 DNA sequence: TGTGCCTGGAGTGTAGTGGGGAGGGTCAATCAGCCCCAGCATTTT. Translated, it gives CAWSVVGRVNQPQHF.